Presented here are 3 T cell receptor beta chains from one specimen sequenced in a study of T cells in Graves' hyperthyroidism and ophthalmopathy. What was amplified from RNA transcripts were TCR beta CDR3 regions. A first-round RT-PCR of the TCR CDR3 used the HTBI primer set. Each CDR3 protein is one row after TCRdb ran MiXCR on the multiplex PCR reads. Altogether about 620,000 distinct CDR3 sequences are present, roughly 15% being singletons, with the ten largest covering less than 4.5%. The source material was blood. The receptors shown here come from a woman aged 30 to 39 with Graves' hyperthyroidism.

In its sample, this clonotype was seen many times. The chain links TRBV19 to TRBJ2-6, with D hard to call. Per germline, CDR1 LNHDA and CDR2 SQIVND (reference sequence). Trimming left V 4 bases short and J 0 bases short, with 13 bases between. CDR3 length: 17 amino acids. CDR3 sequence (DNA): TGTGCCAGTAGTACCTATGTTTACCTCTCTGGGGCCAACGTCCTGACTTTC. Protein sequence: CASSTYVYLSGANVLTF.

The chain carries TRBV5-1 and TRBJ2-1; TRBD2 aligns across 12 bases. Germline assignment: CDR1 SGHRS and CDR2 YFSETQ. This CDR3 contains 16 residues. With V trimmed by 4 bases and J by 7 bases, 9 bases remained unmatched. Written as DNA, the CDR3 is TGCGCCAGCAGCCGGGGTGCAACTAGCGGGAGGAATGAGCAGTTCTTC. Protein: CASSRGATSGRNEQFF.

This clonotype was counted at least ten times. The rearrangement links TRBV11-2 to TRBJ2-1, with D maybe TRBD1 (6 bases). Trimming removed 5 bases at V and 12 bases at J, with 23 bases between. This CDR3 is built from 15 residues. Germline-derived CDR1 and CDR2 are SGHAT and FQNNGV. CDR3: CASSPGAEIYKGQFF. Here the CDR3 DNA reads TGTGCCAGCAGCCCAGGGGCAGAAATCTACAAAGGGCAGTTCTTC.